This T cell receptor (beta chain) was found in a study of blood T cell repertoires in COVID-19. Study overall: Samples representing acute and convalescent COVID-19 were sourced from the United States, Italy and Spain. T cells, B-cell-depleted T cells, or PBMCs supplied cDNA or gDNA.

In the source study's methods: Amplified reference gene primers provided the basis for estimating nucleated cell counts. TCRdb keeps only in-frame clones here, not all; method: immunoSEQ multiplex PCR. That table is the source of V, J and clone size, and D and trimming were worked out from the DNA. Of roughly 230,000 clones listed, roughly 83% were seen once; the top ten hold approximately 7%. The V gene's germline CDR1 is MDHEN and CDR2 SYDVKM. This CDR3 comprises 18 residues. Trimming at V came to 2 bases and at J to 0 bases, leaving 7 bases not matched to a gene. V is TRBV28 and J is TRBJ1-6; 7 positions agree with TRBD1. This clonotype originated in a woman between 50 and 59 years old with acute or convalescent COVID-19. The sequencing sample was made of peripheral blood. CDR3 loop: CASSLALQGFSYNSPLHF. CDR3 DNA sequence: TGTGCCAGCAGTTTAGCTTTACAGGGGTTCTCCTATAATTCACCCCTCCACTTT.